These 20 T cell receptor beta chains share one sample of origin, sequenced in a study of CD8+CD57+ T cells in acquired aplastic anemia (dated by TCRdb to between 2017 and 2018). TCRdb records Illumina HiSeq 2000 as the sequencer. TCR beta VDJ combination and CDR3 sequence profiling used genomic DNA as the template. TCRdb reanalyzed the raw reads on its own, using fastp at Q25 for trimming and MiXCR for clone calling, and kept in-frame beta chains. Rows are combined by CDR3 protein, so each entry shows the most common genes and DNA. For this sample there are under 40,000 distinct CDR3 sequences; 65% to 80% appear just once. About 23% of the sample goes to the ten largest clones. The sample comprised sorted CD4+, CD8+, or CD8+CD57+ T cells (not recorded which) from PBMCs. The receptors shown here come from a human donor in good health, serving as a control.

This clonotype has more than one count but fewer than ten. This chain joins TRBV7-3 and TRBJ2-7; D unclear. V gave up 3 bases and J gave up 0 bases, with 12 bases separating them. The CDR3 is 15 amino acids. Germline V gene sequence: CDR1 SGHTA, CDR2 FQGTGA. This chain's CDR3 is CASSFIALSSYEQYF. The CDR3 bases are TGTGCCAGCAGCTTCATTGCCCTGAGCTCCTACGAGCAGTACTTC. Full variable domain (outside the CDR3, taken from reference TRBV7-3 and TRBJ2-7): GAGVSQTPSNKVTEKGKYVELRCDPISGHTALYWYRQSLGQGPEFLIYFQGTGAADDSGLPNDRFFAVRPEGSVSTLKIQRTERGDSAVYLCASSFIALSSYEQYFGPGTRLTVT.

The CDR3 spells CASSEAGTGAGELFF. DNA for the CDR3: TGCGCCAGCAGTGAGGCCGGGACAGGGGCCGGGGAGCTGTTTTTT. The J gene is TRBJ2-2, the V gene TRBV10-1, with TRBD1 matching 10 bases. The CDR3 spans 15 residues. Germline values: CDR1 WNHNN, CDR2 SYGVQD (reference sequence). Germline trimming cut 2 bases from V and 6 bases from J; bases unmatched to any gene: 3.

For this clonotype: One end of the junction fails to match germline, which may point to a read error. The rearrangement joins TRBV13 to TRBJ2-7, with D tentatively TRBD2 (6 bases). CDR1 PRHDT and CDR2 FYEKMQ come from the germline V gene (reference sequence). The CDR3 covers 14 residues. The CDR3 sequence is CAGSSRDLSYEQYF. CDR3 DNA sequence: TGTGCCGGCAGCTCCCGGGACTTGAGCTACGAGCAGTACTTC.

By sample share, this clonotype is medium-sized. V and J are TRBV12-5 and TRBJ2-5, with 8 bases fitting TRBD1. J was trimmed by 4 bases and V by 4 bases; bases with no gene match: 5. The CDR3 has 14 residues. Germline CDR1 reads LGHNT; CDR2 reads FRNRAP. This CDR3 reads CASGSEQGGETQYF. CDR3 nucleotides: TGTGCTAGTGGTTCAGAACAGGGGGGAGAGACCCAGTACTTC.

This clonotype showed up just a few times. The J gene is TRBJ2-7, the V gene TRBV2; the D gene is possibly TRBD2 (5 bases). The length of the CDR3 is 13 residues. The V gene's germline CDR1 is SNHLY and CDR2 FYNNEI. V shed 6 bases and J shed 0 bases, with 9 bases lying between them. The CDR3 loop reads CASRPGSSYEQYF. CDR3 in DNA: TGTGCCAGCAGGCCGGGATCCTCCTACGAGCAGTACTTC.

This chain links TRBV19 with TRBJ2-7; 7 nucleotides match TRBD1. The CDR3 runs to 13 residues. V lost 5 bases and J lost 3; bases outside the gene matches: 4. CDR1 is LNHDA, CDR2 SQIVND, per germline (reference sequence). The CDR3 nucleotides are TGTGCCAGTAGTGACAGGGTTAACTACGAGCAGTACTTC. Translated, it gives CASSDRVNYEQYF.

This clonotype has more than one count but fewer than ten. V gene TRBV2 combines with J gene TRBJ2-3, with 13 bases that match TRBD2. The V gene's germline CDR1 is SNHLY and CDR2 FYNNEI. The CDR3 extends over 15 amino acids. V lost 6 bases, J lost 3 bases, and 3 bases stayed unmatched. In DNA form, the CDR3 reads TGTGCCAGCAGGAGGACTAGCGGGAGAACAGATACGCAGTATTTT. It codes for CASRRTSGRTDTQYF.

This clonotype is termed medium-sized (0.01 to 0.1%). The V call is TRBV7-8, the J call TRBJ2-7; no definite D call. Trimming left V 0 bases short and J 3 bases short, with 15 bases between. The CDR3 extends over 16 amino acids. Germline V gene data show CDR1 as SGHVS and CDR2 as FQNEAQ. The CDR3 DNA is TGTGCCAGCAGCTTAGCGAGTACAGCCCTGAACTACGAGCAGTACTTC. Protein sequence: CASSLASTALNYEQYF.

This clonotype ranks as medium-sized. The chain has TRBV12-3 or TRBV12-4 and TRBJ1-2, with TRBD1 matching 8 bases. The CDR3 is made up of 14 amino acids. The V and J ends lost 7 bases and 7 bases, in that order; junction bases with no gene match: 11. CDR3 amino acids: CASTTGQGGSGYTF. Written as DNA, the CDR3 is TGTGCCAGCACTACCGGACAGGGCGGTTCTGGCTACACCTTC.

This clonotype has only one observation. The J gene is TRBJ1-1, the V gene TRBV6-5, with D perhaps matching TRBD1 (6 bases). The CDR3 runs to 15 residues. The germline CDR1 and CDR2 sequences are MNHEY and SVGAGI. V was trimmed by 0 bases and J by 1 base, leaving 9 bases between them. In DNA form, the CDR3 reads TGTGCCAGCAGTTACTCCGGGACATCGAACACTGAAGCTTTCTTT. This encodes CASSYSGTSNTEAFF.

V is TRBV10-2 and J is TRBJ2-7; 7 bases fit TRBD1. Germline CDR1 WSHSY, CDR2 SAAADI. The V segment lost 0 bases and the J segment 1 base; nucleotides outside the gene matches: 3. The CDR3 contains 15 residues. The CDR3 region is CASSESNRGSYEQYF. DNA of the CDR3: TGCGCCAGCAGTGAGTCAAACAGGGGATCCTACGAGCAGTACTTC.

The J gene is TRBJ1-2, the V gene TRBV19; D not certain. V was clipped by 5 bases and J by 5 bases, with 9 bases between them. From germline, CDR1 is LNHDA and CDR2 SQIVND (reference sequence). The CDR3 has 12 amino acids. The CDR3 region is CASSLGRYGYTF. As DNA, the CDR3 is TGTGCCAGTAGTCTCGGACGATATGGCTACACCTTC.

The table lists this clonotype with a count of one. The chain links TRBV10-3 to TRBJ2-2; D unresolved. Germline loops: CDR1 ENHRY, CDR2 SYGVKD. V lost 0 bases, J lost 0 bases, and 8 bases lay in between. CDR3 length: 16 amino acids. In DNA form, the CDR3 reads TGTGCCATCAGTGAGTCAACAGCGCCGAACACCGGGGAGCTGTTTTTT. Translated, it gives CAISESTAPNTGELFF.

The rearrangement uses TRBV2 and TRBJ1-6; D not resolved. Trimming pared 4 bases from V and 6 bases from J, leaving 10 bases between. CDR3 size: 14 residues. Looked up from germline, CDR1 is SNHLY and CDR2 is FYNNEI. CDR3 sequence (DNA): TGTGCCAGCAGTGCCGGACGGGGTAATTCACCCCTCCACTTT. It codes for CASSAGRGNSPLHF.

This chain links TRBV5-6 with TRBJ2-1; 15 bases are shared with TRBD2. The trim removed 4 bases at V and 9 bases at J, leaving 5 bases unmatched. Germline-derived CDR1 and CDR2 are SGHDT and YYEEEE. There are 15 residues in the CDR3. CDR3 sequence: CASSLGLAGGSEQFF. DNA for the CDR3: TGTGCCAGCAGCCTGGGACTAGCGGGAGGTAGTGAGCAGTTCTTC. Full variable domain (missing parts from reference TRBV5-6 and TRBJ2-1): DAGVTQSPTHLIKTRGQQVTLRCSPKSGHDTVSWYQQALGQGPQFIFQYYEEEERQRGNFPDRFSGHQFPNYSSELNVNALLLGDSALYLCASSLGLAGGSEQFFGPGTRLTVL.

The chain joins TRBV2 to TRBJ1-5; D remains unclear. Trimming took off 3 bases at V and 0 bases at J, with 6 bases between the two ends. This CDR3 spans 14 amino acids. Germline lookup yields CDR1 SNHLY and CDR2 FYNNEI. The CDR3 reads CASSDLNSNQPQHF. The CDR3 coding sequence is TGTGCCAGCAGTGACCTGAATAGCAATCAGCCCCAGCATTTT.

A single count supports this clonotype. V is TRBV19 and J is TRBJ2-1; D uncertain. The ends were cut back, 3 bases at V and 7 bases at J, with 16 bases in the middle. The CDR3 loop spans 15 amino acids. Per germline, CDR1 LNHDA and CDR2 SQIVND (reference sequence). CDR3 loop: CASSISSWQENEQFF. In DNA, the CDR3 is TGTGCCAGTAGTATTTCATCCTGGCAGGAAAATGAGCAGTTCTTC.

This sequence joins TRBV11-2 and TRBJ1-2; 10 nucleotides agree with TRBD1. The CDR3 sequence is 16 residues long. Germline trimming cut 7 bases from V and 5 bases from J; bases unmatched to any gene: 13. Germline V CDR1 and CDR2: SGHAT, FQNNGV. This chain's CDR3 is CASTRGGAGQGYGYTF. The CDR3 nucleotides are TGTGCCAGCACCCGAGGGGGGGCGGGACAGGGGTATGGCTACACCTTC.

This rearrangement joins TRBV10-3 to TRBJ1-6, with TRBD1 as a possible D gene (5 bases). This CDR3 region has 15 residues. V lost 5 bases, J lost 11 bases, and 19 bases lay in between. Germline loops: CDR1 ENHRY, CDR2 SYGVKD. This CDR3 reads CAISQGLEVSPPLHF. The CDR3 coding sequence is TGTGCCATCAGTCAGGGATTGGAAGTAAGTCCACCCCTCCACTTT.

The genes are TRBV10-3 and TRBJ2-3; D unclear. The CDR3 has 14 amino acids. The V and J ends lost 3 bases and 0 bases respectively, with 7 bases between them. The germline gives CDR1 ENHRY, CDR2 SYGVKD. CDR3 nucleotides: TGTGCCATCAGTGAAAGTGCTAGCACAGATACGCAGTATTTT. Translating it yields CAISESASTDTQYF.